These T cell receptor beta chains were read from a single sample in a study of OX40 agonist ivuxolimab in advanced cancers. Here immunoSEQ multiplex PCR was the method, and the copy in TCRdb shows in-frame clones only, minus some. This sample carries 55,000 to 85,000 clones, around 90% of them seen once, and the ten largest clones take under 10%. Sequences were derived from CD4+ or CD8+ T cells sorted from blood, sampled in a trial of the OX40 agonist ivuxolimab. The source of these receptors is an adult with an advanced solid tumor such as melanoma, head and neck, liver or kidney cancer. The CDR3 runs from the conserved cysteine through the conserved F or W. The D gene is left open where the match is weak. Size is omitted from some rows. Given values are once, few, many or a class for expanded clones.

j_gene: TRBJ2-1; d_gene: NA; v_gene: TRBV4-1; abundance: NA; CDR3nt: TGCGCCAGCAGCCAACGAGGGACTTTTAATGAGCAGTTCTTC; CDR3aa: CASSQRGTFNEQFF
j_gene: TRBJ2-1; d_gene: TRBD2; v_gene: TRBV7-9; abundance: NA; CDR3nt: TGTGCCAGCAGCAGGACTAGCGGGGAAGAGTACAATGAGCAGTTCTTC; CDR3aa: CASSRTSGEEYNEQFF
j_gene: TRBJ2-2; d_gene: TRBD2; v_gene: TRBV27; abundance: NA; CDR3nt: TGTGCCAGCAGTTTAAACCGAGGGGCGGGGGAGGGCACCGGGGAGCTGTTTTTT; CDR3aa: CASSLNRGAGEGTGELFF
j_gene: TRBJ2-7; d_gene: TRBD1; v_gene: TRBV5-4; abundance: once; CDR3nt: TGTGCCAGCAGCCCGGGACAGACGGTCTACGAGCAGTACTTC; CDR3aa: CASSPGQTVYEQYF
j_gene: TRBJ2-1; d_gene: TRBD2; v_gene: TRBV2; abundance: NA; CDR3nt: TGTGCCAGCAGGGACCCGGGACTAGATTGGGATGAGCAGTTCTTC; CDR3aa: CASRDPGLDWDEQFF
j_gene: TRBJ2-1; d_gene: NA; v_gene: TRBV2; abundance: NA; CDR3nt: TGTGCCAGGGGGGCCTTAAATGAGCAGTTCTTC; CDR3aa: CARGALNEQFF
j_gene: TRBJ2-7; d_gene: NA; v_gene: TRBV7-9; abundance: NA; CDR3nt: TGTGCCAGCAGCCGAGTCGGGGCAAACTACGAGCGGTACTTC; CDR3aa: CASSRVGANYERYF
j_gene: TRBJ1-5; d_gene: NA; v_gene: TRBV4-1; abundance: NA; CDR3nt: TGCGCCAGCAGCCAAGCTTTCGCCGTTCAGCCCCAGCATTTT; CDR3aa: CASSQAFAVQPQHF
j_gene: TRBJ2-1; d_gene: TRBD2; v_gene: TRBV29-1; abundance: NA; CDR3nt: TGCAGCGTTGAAGATGTCTTTGCGGGGGGGCGCCATTACAATGAGCAGTTCTTC; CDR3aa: CSVEDVFAGGRHYNEQFF
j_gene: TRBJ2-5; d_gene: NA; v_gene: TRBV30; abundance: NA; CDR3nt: TGTGCCTGGAGCCCTACGGGACCGGGAACCCAGTACTTC; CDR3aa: CAWSPTGPGTQYF
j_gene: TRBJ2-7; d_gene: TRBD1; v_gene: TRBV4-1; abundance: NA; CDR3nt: TGCGCCAGCAGCGTTTTGGACAGGGCCTACGAGCAGTACTTC; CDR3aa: CASSVLDRAYEQYF
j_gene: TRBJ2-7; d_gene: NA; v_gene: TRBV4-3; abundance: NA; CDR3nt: TGCGCCAGCAGCCAAGGACAGAGCCTCTACAAGCAGTACTTC; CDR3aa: CASSQGQSLYKQYF
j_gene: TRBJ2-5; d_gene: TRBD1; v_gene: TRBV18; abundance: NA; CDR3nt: TGTGCCAGCTCACCACCCCAGGGGGCAGGGGAGACCCAGTACTTC; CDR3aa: CASSPPQGAGETQYF
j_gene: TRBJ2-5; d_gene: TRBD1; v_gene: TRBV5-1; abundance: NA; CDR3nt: TGCGCCAGCAGCTTGGCATCAGGGGGAGAGACCCAGTACTTC; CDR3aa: CASSLASGGETQYF
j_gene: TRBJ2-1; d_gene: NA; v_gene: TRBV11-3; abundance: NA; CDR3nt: TGTGCCAGCAGCATCCGGGACTCCGCCTACAATGAGCAGTTCTTC; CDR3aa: CASSIRDSAYNEQFF
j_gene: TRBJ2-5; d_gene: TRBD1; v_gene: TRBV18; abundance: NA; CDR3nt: TGTGCCAGCTCACCACGGGCGACCCGACAGGGGAAGGAAGAGACCCAGTACTTC; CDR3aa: CASSPRATRQGKEETQYF
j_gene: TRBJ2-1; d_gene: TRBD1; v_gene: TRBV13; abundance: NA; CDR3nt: TGTGCCAGCAGCCCCTGGACAGGGACGAACAATGAGCAGTTCTTC; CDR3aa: CASSPWTGTNNEQFF
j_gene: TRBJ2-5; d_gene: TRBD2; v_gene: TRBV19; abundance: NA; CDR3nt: TGTGCCAGTACCCCGACTGGGACTAGCGGGCAAGAGACCCAGTACTTC; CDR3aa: CASTPTGTSGQETQYF
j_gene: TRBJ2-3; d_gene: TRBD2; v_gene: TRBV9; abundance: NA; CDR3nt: TGTGCCAGCAGCGTAAAACTAGCGGGGGGCACAGATACGCAGTATTTT; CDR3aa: CASSVKLAGGTDTQYF
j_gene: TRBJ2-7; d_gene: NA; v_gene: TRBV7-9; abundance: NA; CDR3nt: TGTGCCAGCAGTTCGGGGGACACCCTTCACGAGCAGTACTTC; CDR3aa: CASSSGDTLHEQYF
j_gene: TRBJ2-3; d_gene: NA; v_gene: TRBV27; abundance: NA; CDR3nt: TGTGCCAGCAGTGCTTTCACACCTAGTTCAGATACGCAGTATTTT; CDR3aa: CASSAFTPSSDTQYF
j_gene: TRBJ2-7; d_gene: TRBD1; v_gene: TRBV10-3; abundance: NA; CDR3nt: TGTGCCATCAGACCCAAGGACAGGGAAAGCTACGAGCAGTACTTC; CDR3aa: CAIRPKDRESYEQYF
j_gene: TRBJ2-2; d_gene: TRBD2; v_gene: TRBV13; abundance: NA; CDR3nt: TGTGCCAGCAGCCACCCCGGGACTAGCACCGGGGAGCTGTTTTTT; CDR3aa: CASSHPGTSTGELFF
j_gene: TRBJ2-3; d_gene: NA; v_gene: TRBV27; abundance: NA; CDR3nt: TGTGCCAGTCGATCAGGGGCAGATACGCAGTATTTT; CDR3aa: CASRSGADTQYF
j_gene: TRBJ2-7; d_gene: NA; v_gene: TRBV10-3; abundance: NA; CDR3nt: TGTGCCATCAGTGCTTCTGAGGACGTTTCCTACGAGCAGTACTTC; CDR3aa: CAISASEDVSYEQYF